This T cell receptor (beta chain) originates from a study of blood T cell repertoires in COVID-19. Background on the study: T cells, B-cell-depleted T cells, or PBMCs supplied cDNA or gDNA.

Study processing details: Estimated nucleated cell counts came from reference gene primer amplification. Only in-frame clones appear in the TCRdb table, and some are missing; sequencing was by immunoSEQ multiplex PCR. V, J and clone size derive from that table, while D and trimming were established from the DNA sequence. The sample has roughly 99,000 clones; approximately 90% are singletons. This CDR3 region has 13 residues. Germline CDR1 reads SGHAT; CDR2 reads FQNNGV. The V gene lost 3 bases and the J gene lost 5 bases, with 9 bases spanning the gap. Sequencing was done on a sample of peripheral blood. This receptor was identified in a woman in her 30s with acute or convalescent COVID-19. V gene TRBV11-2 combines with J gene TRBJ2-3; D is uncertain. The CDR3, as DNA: TGTGCCAGCAGCTTTGAGATTGGAGATACGCAGTATTTT. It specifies CASSFEIGDTQYF.